This is a list of T cell receptor beta chains from one sample in a study of blood T cell repertoires in COVID-19. Here immunoSEQ multiplex PCR was the method, and the copy in TCRdb shows in-frame clones only, minus some. The top ten hold approximately 4.8% of the sample, which has roughly 230,000 clones, 80% to 85% seen once. Sequencing input: peripheral blood. All receptors derive from a man aged 50-59 years with active or convalescent COVID-19. The CDR3 runs from the conserved cysteine through the conserved F or W. A D gene is named only where the DNA matches it firmly. Clone size is stated in some rows and not others, as once, few, many or a class when expanded.

cdr3_nt,cdr3_aa,v_call,clone_size,d_call,j_call
TGTGCCAGCAGCTTAGCTAGCGGTTACAATGAGCAGTTCTTC,CASSLASGYNEQFF,TRBV7-9,.,.,TRBJ2-1
TGTGCCAGCAGCTCATGGACAGGGAAGGCTCCCTACGAGCAGTACTTC,CASSSWTGKAPYEQYF,TRBV11-2,once,TRBD1,TRBJ2-7
TGTGCCAGCAGGGGGGGACTATACGAGCAGTACTTC,CASRGGLYEQYF,TRBV28,.,TRBD2,TRBJ2-7
TGTGCCAGCAGGGACAGCCCCGTCTCTGGAAACACCATATATTTT,CASRDSPVSGNTIYF,TRBV2,once,.,TRBJ1-3
TGTGCCAGCTCACTAAACAGGGGGCAGGCAGATACGCAGTATTTT,CASSLNRGQADTQYF,TRBV18,.,TRBD1,TRBJ2-3
TGTGCCAGCAGCTTAGGGGAGGAGGGGACCCAGTACTTC,CASSLGEEGTQYF,TRBV7-2,.,.,TRBJ2-5
TGTGCCAGTATTAGGAGGGGGGGCGTGAACACTGAAGCTTTCTTT,CASIRRGGVNTEAFF,TRBV19,.,.,TRBJ1-1
TGTGCCAGCTCACCGATGCGGCGGGGCCAAGAGACCCAGTACTTC,CASSPMRRGQETQYF,TRBV18,once,.,TRBJ2-5
TGTGCCAGCAGTTTATCAACGGGGGTAGGCACTGAAGCTTTCTTT,CASSLSTGVGTEAFF,TRBV27,.,.,TRBJ1-1
TGTGCCAGCAGTACCTCCGAGCGGGGGGAAGGGACCCAGTACTTC,CASSTSERGEGTQYF,TRBV6-2/TRBV6-3,.,TRBD2,TRBJ2-5
TGTGCCACCAGGGACAGCAACTATGGCTACACCTTC,CATRDSNYGYTF,TRBV24-1,.,.,TRBJ1-2
TGCACCAGCAGCCAAGATACTCGGCTAGCGGGCCCCTACAATGAGCAGTTCTTC,CTSSQDTRLAGPYNEQFF,TRBV1,.,.,TRBJ2-1
TGTGCCAGCAGGACCGGGGGGCAGCCCCAGCATTTT,CASRTGGQPQHF,TRBV28,.,.,TRBJ1-5
TGTGCCAGCAGCGTAGATCCGGGGGGGAACGATGAGCAGTTCTTC,CASSVDPGGNDEQFF,TRBV9,.,TRBD2,TRBJ2-1
TGTGCCAGCAGCCCCCTGGTCGGGGTGGAAAGAGAGACCCAGTACTTC,CASSPLVGVERETQYF,TRBV5-6,.,.,TRBJ2-5
TGTGCCAGCAGCCCGGGGACTAGCGGGGGGGTGAGAAACATTCAGTACTTC,CASSPGTSGGVRNIQYF,TRBV4-2,.,TRBD2,TRBJ2-4
TGTGCCACCAGTGATTGGGACACCGGGGAGCTGCTTTTT,CATSDWDTGELLF,TRBV24-1,.,.,TRBJ2-2
TGTGCCAGCAGCTCCGACAGGGGGCAGCGCTACACCTTC,CASSSDRGQRYTF,TRBV3-1/TRBV3-2,few,TRBD1,TRBJ1-2
TGTGCCAGCAGCTTGGGGGACAGGGACGCTACTAACACTGAAGCTTTCTTT,CASSLGDRDATNTEAFF,TRBV7-2,.,TRBD1,TRBJ1-1